The 7 T cell receptor beta chains given below trace back to one sample, sequenced in a study of T cell responses to AZD1222 COVID-19 vaccine. Libraries were prepared by immunoSEQ multiplex PCR; TCRdb keeps only in-frame clonotypes and omits some of them. The data contain approximately 140,000 clones, around nine tenths of them singletons. The input for sequencing was peripheral blood, taken on day 0 of AZD1222 vaccination. These receptor sequences come from an adult in good health.

The chain uses TRBV13 and TRBJ2-3, with TRBD1 matching 9 bases. The CDR3 is 17 amino acids. V lost 3 bases and J lost 4; bases outside the gene matches: 11. CDR1 is PRHDT, CDR2 FYEKMQ, per germline (reference sequence). The CDR3 protein is CASSFRGGQGSSDTQYF. DNA of the CDR3: TGTGCCAGCAGCTTCCGGGGTGGACAGGGGAGTTCAGATACGCAGTATTTT.

V usage is TRBV9 and J usage is TRBJ1-3, with no clear D. CDR1 SGDLS and CDR2 YYNGEE come from the germline V gene. The CDR3 contains 12 residues. Trimming pared 4 bases from V and 4 bases from J, leaving 6 bases between. The CDR3 reads CASSHTGNTIYF. The CDR3 DNA sequence: TGTGCCAGCAGCCACACCGGAAACACCATATATTTT.

The rearrangement uses TRBV7-2 and TRBJ1-4; weak D call: TRBD1 (6 bases). The CDR3 consists of 14 residues. Germline lookup yields CDR1 SGHTA and CDR2 FQGNSA. The V and J ends lost 6 bases and 7 bases respectively, with 15 bases between them. The CDR3, as DNA: TGTGCCAGCAGGGCCGCTGACAGGTCTGAAAAACTGTTTTTT. It codes for CASRAADRSEKLFF.

The chain employs TRBV7-9 and TRBJ2-1, with 9 bases aligning to TRBD2. Germline CDR1 reads SEHNR; CDR2 reads FQNEAQ (reference sequence). J lost 0 bases, V lost 4 bases, and 7 bases had no gene match. The CDR3 runs 17 residues. The chain's CDR3 is CASSSVVTSGSYNEQFF. CDR3 bases: TGTGCCAGCAGCTCAGTCGTGACTAGCGGCTCCTACAATGAGCAGTTCTTC.

This clone was detected a few times. The genes are TRBV19 and TRBJ1-3, with D perhaps TRBD1 (6 bases). V gave up 7 bases and J gave up 0 bases, with 22 bases separating them. The V gene's germline CDR1 is LNHDA and CDR2 SQIVND (reference sequence). The CDR3 contains 18 residues. CDR3 residues: CASTPRGGANSSGNTIYF. CDR3 sequence (DNA): TGTGCCAGTACCCCGAGGGGGGGTGCTAACTCCTCTGGAAACACCATATATTTT.

V usage is TRBV3-1 (or the pseudogene TRBV3-2) and J usage is TRBJ2-7, with D perhaps given as TRBD1 or TRBD2 (7 bases each). The germline CDR1 and CDR2 sequences are LGHDT and YNNKEL (reference sequence). This CDR3 contains 16 residues. Trimming cost V 0 bases and J 4 bases, with 16 bases left between them. The CDR3 spells CASSQDQGGMVYEQYF. Written as DNA, the CDR3 is TGTGCCAGCAGCCAAGATCAGGGGGGGATGGTTTACGAGCAGTACTTC.

This clone was found once. The chain couples TRBV4-3 to TRBJ2-1; 12 positions agree with TRBD2. From germline, CDR1 is LGHNA and CDR2 YSLEER. This CDR3 has 17 amino acids. With 0 bases clipped from V and 7 bases from J, the junction kept 7 bases outside the gene matches. In DNA form, the CDR3 reads TGCGCCAGCAGCCAAGATTGGGGGCTAGCGGGAGGGAATGAGCAGTTCTTC. Translating gives CASSQDWGLAGGNEQFF.